Below, one T cell receptor beta chain is given with its context. The data belong to a study of T-cell reconstitution after alpha-beta-depleted transplantation in children. TCRbeta library construction was performed incorporating unique molecular identifiers. Each CDR3 protein gets one entry after TCRdb re-called the PCR reads with MiXCR. Found here are about 610,000 distinct CDR3 sequences, approximately 30% of them singletons; the top ten hold just over 35%. CDR3 length equals 13 residues. Germline-derived CDR1 and CDR2 are ENHRY and SYGVKD. The V gene lost 2 bases and the J gene lost 3 bases, with 8 bases spanning the gap.

This TCR derives from a boy in the first two years of life with Wiskott-Aldrich syndrome, due to receive a stem cell transplant. This chain connects TRBV10-3 to TRBJ2-7; no clear D gene. Sequences were derived from PBMCs, sampled before TCRalphabeta/CD19-depleted stem cell transplant. In DNA, the CDR3 is TGTGCCATCAGTGAGGTTGCCGGCTACGAGCAGTACTTC. Its protein product is CAISEVAGYEQYF.